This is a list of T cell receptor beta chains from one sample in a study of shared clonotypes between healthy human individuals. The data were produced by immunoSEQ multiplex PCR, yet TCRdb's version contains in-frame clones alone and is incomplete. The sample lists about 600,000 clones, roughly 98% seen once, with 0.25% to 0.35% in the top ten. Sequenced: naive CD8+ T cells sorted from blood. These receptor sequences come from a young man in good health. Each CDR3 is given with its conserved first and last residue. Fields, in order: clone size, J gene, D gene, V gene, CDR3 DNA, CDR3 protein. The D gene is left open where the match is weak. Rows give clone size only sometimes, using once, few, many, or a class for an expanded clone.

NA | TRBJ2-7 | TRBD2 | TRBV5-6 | TGTGCCAGCAGCTTCGGGAGGAGGGGTTCCTACGAGCAGTACTTC | CASSFGRRGSYEQYF
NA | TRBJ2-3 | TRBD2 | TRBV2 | TGTGCCAGCAGGACTAGCGGAACTAGCACAGATACGCAGTATTTT | CASRTSGTSTDTQYF
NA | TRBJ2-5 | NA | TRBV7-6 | TGTGCCAGCAGCAAAGGGGGTCGCGGGACCAAACAAGAGACCCAGTACTTC | CASSKGGRGTKQETQYF
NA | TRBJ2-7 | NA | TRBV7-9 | TGTGCCAGCAGCGCGGGGAGGGACAGGAGCTCCTACGAGCAGTACTTC | CASSAGRDRSSYEQYF
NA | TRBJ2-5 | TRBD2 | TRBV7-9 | TGTGCCAGCAGCTTTCTGGGCGGGAGTACAGAGACCCAGTACTTC | CASSFLGGSTETQYF
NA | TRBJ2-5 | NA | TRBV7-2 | TGTGCCAGCAGCTTAGGGCCGGAGGGGACCCAGTACTTC | CASSLGPEGTQYF
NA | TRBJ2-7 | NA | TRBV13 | TGTGCCAGCAGCTCGACCGGGACACCTACCTACGAGCAGTACTTC | CASSSTGTPTYEQYF
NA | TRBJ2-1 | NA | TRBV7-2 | TGTGCCAGCAGCCCTGATTTCTACAATGAGCAGTTCTTC | CASSPDFYNEQFF
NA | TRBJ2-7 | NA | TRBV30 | TGTGCCTGGAATCAGGGACCCGAGCAGTACTTC | CAWNQGPEQYF
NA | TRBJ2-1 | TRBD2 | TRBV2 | TGTGCCGCCGTAGCGGGAGGCGACAATGAGCAGTTCTTC | CAAVAGGDNEQFF
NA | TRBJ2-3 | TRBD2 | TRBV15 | TGTGCCACCAGCCCCGGACTAGCTATGACACAAGATACGCAGTATTTT | CATSPGLAMTQDTQYF
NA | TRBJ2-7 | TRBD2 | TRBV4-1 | TGCGCCAGCAGCCAACGAGGGACTAGCGGAGAATACGAGCAGTACTTC | CASSQRGTSGEYEQYF
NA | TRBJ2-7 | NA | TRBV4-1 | TGCGCCAGCAGCCAAGAGCCTAGCAGCCTCTACGAGCAGTACTTC | CASSQEPSSLYEQYF
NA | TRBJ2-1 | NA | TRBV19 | TGTGCCAGTAGTATAGAGGACTCCGATGAGCAGTTCTTC | CASSIEDSDEQFF
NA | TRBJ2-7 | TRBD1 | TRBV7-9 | TGTGCCAGCATCCACCCCGACAGGGGGCTCGAGCAGTACTTC | CASIHPDRGLEQYF
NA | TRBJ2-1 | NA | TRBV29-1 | TGCAGCGTTGGAAGGGATAGCTCCTACAATGAGCAGTTCTTC | CSVGRDSSYNEQFF
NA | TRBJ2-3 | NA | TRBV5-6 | TGTGCCAGCAGCTACGGCACAGATACGCAGTATTTT | CASSYGTDTQYF
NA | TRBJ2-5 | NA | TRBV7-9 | TGTGCCAGCAGCTTAACCAGGGGCGAAGAGACCCAGTACTTC | CASSLTRGEETQYF
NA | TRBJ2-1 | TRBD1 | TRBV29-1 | TGCAGCGTTGATGGCGGACAGGTTAGCTCCTACAATGAGCAGTTCTTC | CSVDGGQVSSYNEQFF
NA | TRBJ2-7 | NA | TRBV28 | TGTGCCAGCAGTTTAACTAGCACGGCGGGGGAGCAGTACTTC | CASSLTSTAGEQYF
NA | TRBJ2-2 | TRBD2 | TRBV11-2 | TGTGCCAGCAGCTCCCCAAGCGGGAGTACCGGGGAGCTGTTTTTT | CASSSPSGSTGELFF
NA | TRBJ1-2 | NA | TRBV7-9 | TGTGCCAGCAGCTTAAAACAGGGTATTGACTATGGCTACACCTTC | CASSLKQGIDYGYTF
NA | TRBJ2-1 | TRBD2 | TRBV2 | TGTGCCAGCAGTGGACTAGCGGGCAGCGATGAGCAGTTCTTC | CASSGLAGSDEQFF
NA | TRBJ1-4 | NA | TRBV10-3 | TGTGCCATCTCAGAGGAAGGTGAAAAACTGTTTTTT | CAISEEGEKLFF
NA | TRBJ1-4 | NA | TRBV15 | TGTGCCACCAGCAGGGATACTCCGGGACGCCCCGAAAAACTGTTTTTT | CATSRDTPGRPEKLFF
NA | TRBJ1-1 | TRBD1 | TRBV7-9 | TGTGCCAGCAGCCCAGACCATTCATCGACAGGGGAGAACACTGAAGCTTTCTTT | CASSPDHSSTGENTEAFF
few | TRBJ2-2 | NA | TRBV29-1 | TGCAGCGCCGTCTCTGGGACGGGTGCGAACACCGGGGAGCTGTTTTTT | CSAVSGTGANTGELFF
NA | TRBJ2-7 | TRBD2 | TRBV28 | TGTGCCAGCAGTCTTCGACTAGCGGGAGATCGAAGCTCCTACGAGCAGTACTTC | CASSLRLAGDRSSYEQYF
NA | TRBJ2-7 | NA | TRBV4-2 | TGTGCCAGCAGCCAAGATCCCGGAGGGGACTACGAGCAGTACTTC | CASSQDPGGDYEQYF
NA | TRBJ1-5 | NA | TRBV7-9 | TGTGCCAGCAGCTCGGCGGGCAGCAGCAATCAGCCCCAGCATTTT | CASSSAGSSNQPQHF
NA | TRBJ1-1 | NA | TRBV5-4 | TGTGCCAGCAGCTCCACACCGAACACTGAAGCTTTCTTT | CASSSTPNTEAFF
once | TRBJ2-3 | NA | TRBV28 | TGTGCCAGCGGTCTGGGGGGAGATACGCAGTATTTT | CASGLGGDTQYF
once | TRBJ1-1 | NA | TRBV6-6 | TGTGCCAGCAGTTGGACAGAGATGAACACTGAAGCTTTCTTT | CASSWTEMNTEAFF
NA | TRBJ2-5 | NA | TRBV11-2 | TGTGCCAGCAGCACCTACAGGGAACAAGAGACCCAGTACTTC | CASSTYREQETQYF
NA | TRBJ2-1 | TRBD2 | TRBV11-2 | TGTGCCAGCATGAGAGCGGGAGGGATGAATGAGCAGTTCTTC | CASMRAGGMNEQFF
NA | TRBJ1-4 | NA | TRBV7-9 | TGTGCCAGCAGCTTACCCTCAACTAATGAAAAACTGTTTTTT | CASSLPSTNEKLFF
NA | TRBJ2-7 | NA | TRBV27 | TGTGCCAGCAGTTTGGGTGACGAGCAGTACTTC | CASSLGDEQYF
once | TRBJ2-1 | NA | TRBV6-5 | TGTGCCAGCAGTCCTGCGGGCTCCTACAATGAGCAGTTCTTC | CASSPAGSYNEQFF
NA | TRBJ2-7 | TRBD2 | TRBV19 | TGTGCCAGTAGTATAGCGAGCGGGGTCTACGAGCAGTACTTC | CASSIASGVYEQYF
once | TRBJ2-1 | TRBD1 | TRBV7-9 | TGTGCCAGCAGCCGGACAGGGGGCGACTACAATGAGCAGTTCTTC | CASSRTGGDYNEQFF
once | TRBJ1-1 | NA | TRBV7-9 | TGTGCCAGCAGCCAAGGGTTTTTGGGGGCCTACACTGAAGCTTTCTTT | CASSQGFLGAYTEAFF
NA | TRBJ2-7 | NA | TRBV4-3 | TGCGCCAGCAGCCAAGATTTAGCAGGGGTGGACGAGCAGTACTTC | CASSQDLAGVDEQYF
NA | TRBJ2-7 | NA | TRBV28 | TGTGCCAGCAGTTTTTCATACGAGCAGTACTTC | CASSFSYEQYF